What follows are 32 T cell receptor beta chains derived from one specimen sequenced in a study of blood T cell repertoires in COVID-19. Assay used: immunoSEQ multiplex PCR; TCRdb lists only in-frame clones, some missing. Here the sample spans 220,000 or so clones, over 60% being singletons. Sequenced material: peripheral blood. These receptors originate from a woman aged 65 to 85 with acute or convalescent COVID-19.

The V and J genes are TRBV27 and TRBJ2-7; TRBD1 matches at 7 bases. The germline V gene encodes CDR1 MNHEY and CDR2 SMNVEV (reference sequence). The trim removed 2 bases at V and 0 bases at J, leaving 7 bases unmatched. The CDR3 has 16 residues. The CDR3 DNA is TGTGCCAGCAGTTTACAAGGGGGCCCTAGCTCCTACGAGCAGTACTTC. It specifies CASSLQGGPSSYEQYF.

The gene calls are TRBV19 and TRBJ1-2, with D possibly being TRBD1 (6 bases). The CDR3 loop spans 15 amino acids. V was clipped by 5 bases and J by 1 base, with 14 bases between them. The germline gives CDR1 LNHDA, CDR2 SQIVND (reference sequence). Here the CDR3 reads CASSDGGGGNYGYTF. As DNA, the CDR3 is TGTGCCAGTAGTGATGGGGGCGGCGGTAACTATGGCTACACCTTC.

The chain recombines TRBV30 with TRBJ1-5, with D uncertain. Trimming cost V 1 base and J 3 bases, with 7 bases left between them. Germline loops: CDR1 GTSNPN, CDR2 SVGIG (reference sequence). CDR3 length equals 13 residues. The CDR3 reads CAWSAQTNQPQHF. The CDR3 nucleotides are TGTGCCTGGAGTGCACAGACCAATCAGCCCCAGCATTTT.

This clone was picked up one time. The V call is TRBV2, the J call TRBJ2-3, with 9 nucleotides matching TRBD2. Germline CDR1 and CDR2: SNHLY and FYNNEI. The CDR3 covers 16 residues. Germline trimming cut 6 bases from V and 6 bases from J; bases unmatched to any gene: 13. This CDR3 is CASRAAGREGRDTQYF. The DNA for the CDR3 is TGTGCCAGCAGAGCGGCGGGGCGGGAGGGCCGTGATACGCAGTATTTT. The whole variable domain, remainder taken from reference TRBV2 and TRBJ2-3, is EPEVTQTPSHQVTQMGQEVILRCVPISNHLYFYWYRQILGQKVEFLVSFYNNEISEKSEIFDDQFSVERPDGSNFTLKIRSTKLEDSAMYFCASRAAGREGRDTQYFGPGTRLTVL.

The CDR3 here is CASASSGAPLNYNSPLHF. For the CDR3, the DNA is TGTGCCAGCGCCAGTAGCGGGGCCCCCCTGAACTATAATTCACCCCTCCACTTT. The chain employs TRBV19 and TRBJ1-6; weak D call: TRBD1 (5 bases). The germline V and J ends were trimmed by 9 bases and 3 bases, with 24 bases remaining between them. Germline-derived CDR1 and CDR2 are LNHDA and SQIVND (reference sequence). The CDR3 spans 18 residues.

This chain joins TRBV6-5 and TRBJ1-2, with 7 bases matching TRBD1. Germline CDR1 is MNHEY and CDR2 is SVGAGI. This CDR3 comprises 12 residues. The V segment lost 4 bases and the J segment 5 bases; nucleotides outside the gene matches: 1. The CDR3 region has the DNA TGTGCCAGCAGTTCACAGGGGTATGGCTACACCTTC. Its protein is CASSSQGYGYTF.

Worth noting for this clone: No DNA is shown, since the ends of the CDR3 on it are uncertain; the CDR3 is the one TCRdb lists. V usage is TRBV27 and J usage is TRBJ1-6. CDR1 and CDR2 from the germline V gene are MNHEY and SMNVEV (reference sequence). The CDR3 is 13 residues long, ends included. CDR3 amino acids: CASSFLENSPLHF.

V is TRBV9 and J is TRBJ2-1, with 8 bases fitting TRBD2. This CDR3 has 21 residues. The germline V gene encodes CDR1 SGDLS and CDR2 YYNGEE. V gave up 4 bases and J gave up 0 bases; unmatched junction bases: 21. This CDR3 reads CASSNPPGSAGGHPSYNEQFF. CDR3 coding DNA: TGTGCCAGCAGCAATCCCCCCGGGTCGGCGGGAGGACATCCCTCCTACAATGAGCAGTTCTTC. Filled out from reference TRBV9 and TRBJ2-1, the complete variable domain reads DSGVTQTPKHLITATGQRVTLRCSPRSGDLSVYWYQQSLDQGLQFLIQYYNGEERAKGNILERFSAQQFPDLHSELNLSSLELGDSALYFCASSNPPGSAGGHPSYNEQFFGPGTRLTVL.

This sequence joins TRBV7-9 and TRBJ1-6, with D perhaps matching TRBD1 (6 bases). Trimming pared 1 base from V and 7 bases from J, leaving 11 bases between. Germline assignment: CDR1 SEHNR and CDR2 FQNEAQ (reference sequence). This CDR3 contains 15 residues. The CDR3 spells CASSLVGAENSPLHF. As DNA, the CDR3 is TGTGCCAGCAGCTTAGTGGGGGCGGAAAATTCACCCCTCCACTTT.

This chain uses TRBV5-1 with TRBJ1-1; no definite D call. V gave up 2 bases and J gave up 0 bases, with 5 bases separating them. Germline lookup yields CDR1 SGHRS and CDR2 YFSETQ. The CDR3 totals 13 residues. Here the CDR3 reads CASSLQLNTEAFF. The DNA of the CDR3 is TGCGCCAGCAGCTTACAGTTGAACACTGAAGCTTTCTTT.

The table lists this clone with a count of one. The genes are TRBV21-1 and TRBJ2-4; no DNA check was done on the table's D call, TRBD1. TRBV21-1 is given as a pseudogene. The CDR3 contains 17 residues. The CDR3: CASSTRDRGITKNIQYF. CDR3 DNA: TGTGCCAGCAGCACTCGGGACAGGGGAATAACCAAAAACATTCAGTACTTC.

This clone came up a few times. The chain is built from TRBV3-1 (or the pseudogene TRBV3-2) and TRBJ1-5, with 8 bases identical to TRBD1. J gave up 7 bases and V 0 bases, and 5 bases lay outside the gene matches. CDR3 length: 15 amino acids. Looked up from germline, CDR1 is LGHDT and CDR2 is YNNKEL (reference sequence). The CDR3 loop reads CASSQDRGLGQPQHF. CDR3 DNA sequence: TGTGCCAGCAGCCAAGACAGGGGGCTTGGGCAGCCCCAGCATTTT.

The chain carries TRBV6-2 or TRBV6-3 and TRBJ2-3; 9 positions agree with TRBD2. J was trimmed by 1 base and V by 0 bases; bases with no gene match: 5. CDR1 and CDR2 from the germline V gene are MNHEY and SVGEGT. There are 17 residues in the CDR3. The CDR3 DNA sequence: TGTGCCAGCAGTTACTCGTTCCTAGCGGGACGCACAGATACGCAGTATTTT. Protein sequence: CASSYSFLAGRTDTQYF.

V is TRBV28 and J is TRBJ2-7; D may be TRBD2 (6 bases). The CDR3 totals 14 residues. Per the germline V gene, CDR1 is MDHEN and CDR2 is SYDVKM. V lost 3 bases to trimming and J lost 0 bases, with 9 bases between them. CDR3 sequence reads: CASSFLAPSYEQYF. Written as DNA, the CDR3 is TGTGCCAGCAGTTTCCTAGCGCCCTCCTACGAGCAGTACTTC.

This chain links TRBV19 with TRBJ2-5, with TRBD1 matching over 10 bases. The junction had 11 bases not matched to a gene; V was cut back by 6 bases and J by 10 bases. Germline CDR1 is LNHDA and CDR2 is SQIVND (reference sequence). The length of the CDR3 is 14 residues. The chain's CDR3 is CASRGTGEGRDQYF. The CDR3 nucleotides are TGTGCCAGTAGAGGGACAGGGGAGGGGAGAGACCAGTACTTC.

This chain uses TRBV5-5 with TRBJ2-5, with 9 bases fitting TRBD1. Unmatched junction bases numbered 11, after V lost 3 bases and J lost 5 bases. CDR3 size: 16 residues. CDR1 SGHKS and CDR2 YYEKEE come from the germline V gene (reference sequence). The CDR3 loop reads CASSSSQQGAGETQYF. CDR3 sequence (DNA): TGTGCCAGCAGCTCGAGTCAACAGGGGGCTGGTGAGACCCAGTACTTC.

This clone is labeled as large. The chain employs TRBV18 and TRBJ2-1, with D unclear. Trimming shortened V by 0 bases and J by 0 bases, and 6 bases separated the two germline ends. Germline CDR1 and CDR2: KGHSH and LQKENI. This CDR3 spans 15 amino acids. CDR3 residues: CASSPPERSYNEQFF. In DNA form, the CDR3 reads TGTGCCAGCTCACCACCGGAGCGCTCCTACAATGAGCAGTTCTTC.

The rearrangement uses TRBV5-1 and TRBJ1-4, with D possibly being TRBD1 (6 bases). Germline assignment: CDR1 SGHRS and CDR2 YFSETQ. This CDR3 is 15 amino acids long. V was pared by 4 bases and J by 2 bases, with 12 bases between. CDR3 sequence (DNA): TGCGCCAGCAGCCAGGGGACAACGACTAATGAAAAACTGTTTTTT. Translation gives CASSQGTTTNEKLFF.

This clone was observed a single time. The chain uses TRBV6-5 and TRBJ2-4; D gene uncertain. The germline gives CDR1 MNHEY, CDR2 SVGAGI. V dropped 2 bases and J dropped 0 bases, with 11 bases sitting between them. The CDR3 runs to 16 residues. CDR3 nucleotide sequence: TGTGCCAGCAGTTACCACCGAGACTCAGCCAAAAACATTCAGTACTTC. Amino acid sequence: CASSYHRDSAKNIQYF.

This chain uses TRBV5-4 with TRBJ2-1; 11 bases map to TRBD2. Germline V lookup: CDR1 SGHNT, CDR2 YYREEE (reference sequence). The J segment lost 5 bases and the V segment lost 7 bases, leaving 8 bases of the junction unmatched. The CDR3 has 15 amino acids. CDR3 amino acids: CASFTSGRTNNEQFF. DNA of the CDR3: TGTGCCAGCTTTACTAGCGGGAGAACTAACAATGAGCAGTTCTTC.

The gene calls are TRBV10-3 and TRBJ2-3, with 9 bases aligning to TRBD2. Germline-derived CDR1 and CDR2 are ENHRY and SYGVKD. Trimming cost V 9 bases and J 2 bases; bases outside gene matches: 6. The CDR3 runs 14 residues. The CDR3 bases are TGTGCCATAGCGGGAGGAGGTTCCACAGATACGCAGTATTTT. Protein sequence: CAIAGGGSTDTQYF.

J is TRBJ2-3 and V is TRBV5-4; TRBD2 matches 8 bases. The CDR3 covers 16 residues. The V segment lost 4 bases and the J segment 1 base; nucleotides outside the gene matches: 8. In germline, CDR1 is SGHNT, CDR2 YYREEE (reference sequence). CDR3 DNA: TGTGCCAGCAGCCCCCCTGGACTAGCTGGCACAGATACGCAGTATTTT. Encoded protein: CASSPPGLAGTDTQYF.

The CDR3: CASSPRLAGGKRNEQFF. CDR3 nucleotides: TGTGCCAGCTCACCTCGACTAGCGGGAGGGAAAAGAAATGAGCAGTTCTTC. The chain links TRBV18 to TRBJ2-1; 14 nucleotides align to TRBD2. J lost 7 bases, V lost 3 bases, and 8 bases had no gene match. The CDR3 extends over 17 amino acids. Germline lookup yields CDR1 KGHSH and CDR2 LQKENI.

J is TRBJ2-1 and V is TRBV28, with D tentatively TRBD2 (6 bases). This CDR3 has 15 residues. Trimming shortened V by 11 bases and J by 7 bases, and 24 bases separated the two germline ends. Germline lookup yields CDR1 MDHEN and CDR2 SYDVKM. CDR3 DNA: TGTGCCCTAAAAAGGGGAGGCAACAACGGGAATGAGCAGTTCTTC. As protein: CALKRGGNNGNEQFF.

J is TRBJ1-5 and V is TRBV5-1; 7 bases match TRBD1. CDR1 and CDR2 from the germline V gene are SGHRS and YFSETQ. CDR3 length: 14 residues. Trimming took 3 bases from V and 3 from J; bases not matched to a gene: 3. The CDR3 nucleotides are TGCGCCAGCAGCTGGGACAGTCTCAATCAGCCCCAGCATTTT. This translates into CASSWDSLNQPQHF.

This clone has more than one count but fewer than ten. J is TRBJ2-3 and V is TRBV28; TRBD1 matches at 9 bases. V gave up 1 base and J gave up 4 bases; unmatched junction bases: 9. CDR1 and CDR2 from the germline V gene are MDHEN and SYDVKM. This CDR3 comprises 17 residues. CDR3 loop: CASSLFAWDRVSDTQYF. Here the CDR3 DNA reads TGTGCCAGCAGTTTATTTGCCTGGGACAGGGTATCAGATACGCAGTATTTT.

The V and J genes are TRBV7-8 and TRBJ2-1; 11 bases map to TRBD1. CDR3 length equals 14 residues. The trim removed 11 bases at V and 4 bases at J, leaving 7 bases unmatched. CDR1 and CDR2 from the germline V gene are SGHVS and FQNEAQ. The CDR3 nucleotides are TGTGCCGGCTCCGGGACAGGGGGATACAATGAGCAGTTCTTC. Translated: CAGSGTGGYNEQFF. Together with reference TRBV7-8 and TRBJ2-1, the CDR3 gives the full variable domain: GAGVSQSPRYKVAKRGQDVALRCDPISGHVSLFWYQQALGQGPEFLTYFQNEAQLDKSGLPSDRFFAERPEGSVSTLKIQRTQQEDSAVYLCAGSGTGGYNEQFFGPGTRLTVL.

The V and J genes are TRBV9 and TRBJ2-2; 11 bases are shared with TRBD2. Germline V gene sequence: CDR1 SGDLS, CDR2 YYNGEE. V lost 0 bases and J lost 7; bases outside the gene matches: 8. This CDR3 contains 17 residues. The CDR3 here is CASSVEASGRQHGELFF. CDR3 in DNA: TGTGCCAGCAGCGTAGAGGCTAGCGGGAGGCAGCACGGGGAGCTGTTTTTT.

The gene calls are TRBV21-1 and TRBJ1-5; TRBD1 is the table's D call, not checked against the DNA. TRBV21-1 is classified as a pseudogene. The CDR3 has 17 amino acids. CDR3 bases: TGTGCCAGCAGCAAAGTTTCGGTGGACAGGGACGGCCAGCCCCAGCATTTT. Protein: CASSKVSVDRDGQPQHF.

The rearrangement uses TRBV27 and TRBJ2-2; TRBD2 agrees at 10 bases. CDR1 and CDR2 (germline): MNHEY, SMNVEV (reference sequence). V lost 3 bases to trimming and J lost 7 bases; unmatched junction nucleotides: 11. The CDR3 is made up of 17 amino acids. The CDR3 region has the DNA TGTGCCAGCAGTTTCCGAAGCGGGAGGGCCGGCGACGGGGAGCTGTTTTTT. Translated, it gives CASSFRSGRAGDGELFF.

The chain recombines TRBV6-5 with TRBJ1-1; D uncertain. With 0 bases removed from V and 3 bases from J, the gap between germline ends came to 11 bases. CDR1 is MNHEY, CDR2 SVGAGI, per germline. The CDR3 is 15 residues long. The CDR3 DNA reads as TGTGCCAGCAGTTACTCGTTTCGCGGGGACACTGAAGCTTTCTTT. Its translation is CASSYSFRGDTEAFF.

The CDR3 DNA reads as TGTGCCAGCAGCCCCGGACTAGCGGGGGCCCTCCGGGGAGATACGCAGTATTTT. It is translated as CASSPGLAGALRGDTQYF. J is TRBJ2-3 and V is TRBV7-2; 13 nucleotides agree with TRBD2. The CDR3 runs 18 residues. The trim removed 5 bases at V and 5 bases at J, leaving 13 bases unmatched. The germline CDR1 and CDR2 sequences are SGHTA and FQGNSA.